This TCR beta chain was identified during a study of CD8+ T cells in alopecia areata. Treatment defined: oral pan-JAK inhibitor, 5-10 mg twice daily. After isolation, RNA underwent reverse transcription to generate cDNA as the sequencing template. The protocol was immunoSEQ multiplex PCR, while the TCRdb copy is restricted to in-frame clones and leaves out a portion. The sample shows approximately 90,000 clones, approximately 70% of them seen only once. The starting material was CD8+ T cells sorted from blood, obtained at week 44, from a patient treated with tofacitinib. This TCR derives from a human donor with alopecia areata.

CDR3 sequence (DNA): TGTGCCAGCAGCTGGGGGACGGACGATAATTCACCCCTCCACTTT. Its protein is CASSWGTDDNSPLHF. The chain links TRBV7-9 to TRBJ1-6, with D tentatively TRBD1 (5 bases). CDR3 length: 15 amino acids. Germline values: CDR1 SEHNR, CDR2 FQNEAQ (reference sequence). Trimming cost V 4 bases and J 5 bases, with 12 bases left between them.